These 11 T cell receptor beta chains were all obtained from the same sample, sequenced in a study of blood T cell repertoires in COVID-19. Sequenced by immunoSEQ multiplex PCR; TCRdb stores in-frame clones only, minus some. There are about 40,000 clones in the sample; approximately 86% occur only once, and 8% to 10% lies in the top ten. Sequences were obtained from peripheral blood. The receptors here all came from a woman older than 75 with active COVID-19.

The CDR3, as DNA: TGTGCCAGCAGCTCAGAGGGACAGGCGAACACCGGGGAGCTGTTTTTT. Protein: CASSSEGQANTGELFF. The gene calls are TRBV7-8 and TRBJ2-2, with 8 bases matching TRBD1. The CDR3 sequence is 16 residues long. In germline, CDR1 is SGHVS, CDR2 FQNEAQ. After removal of 4 bases from V and 0 bases from J, the junction contained 4 bases not matched to a gene.

The chain is built from TRBV19 and TRBJ1-2; D may be TRBD1 (5 bases). The length of the CDR3 is 12 residues. Germline CDR1 and CDR2: LNHDA and SQIVND (reference sequence). Trimming left V 7 bases short and J 4 bases short, with 10 bases between. The CDR3 reads CASKTGGYGYTF. The CDR3 region has the DNA TGTGCCAGTAAGACGGGGGGCTATGGCTACACCTTC.

The CDR3 DNA reads as TGTGCCAGCAGTTACTCGATGTACAGGGGGCGATACGAGCAGTACTTC. Amino acid sequence: CASSYSMYRGRYEQYF. V and J are TRBV6-5 and TRBJ2-7; TRBD1 matches at 9 bases. V lost 0 bases and J lost 4; bases outside the gene matches: 7. CDR1 is MNHEY, CDR2 SVGAGI, per germline. The CDR3 is 16 amino acids.

The chain links TRBV30 to TRBJ1-1; D uncertain. V lost 5 bases to trimming and J lost 3 bases, with 10 bases between them. Germline V gene data show CDR1 as GTSNPN and CDR2 as SVGIG (reference sequence). This CDR3 is built from 12 residues. CDR3 nucleotide sequence: TGTGCCTGGGACGACTACCACACTGAAGCTTTCTTT. Translating gives CAWDDYHTEAFF.

The CDR3 nucleotides read TGTGCCAGCAGCTTACGGGCGGGGGGGTCCTACGAGCAGTACTTC. This codes for CASSLRAGGSYEQYF. This sequence joins TRBV28 and TRBJ2-7; 9 bases align to TRBD2. Germline CDR1 MDHEN, CDR2 SYDVKM. The trim removed 6 bases at V and 1 base at J, leaving 7 bases unmatched. The CDR3 runs to 15 residues. The variable domain in full, completed from reference TRBV28 and TRBJ2-7, reads DVKVTQSSRYLVKRTGEKVFLECVQDMDHENMFWYRQDPGLGLRLIYFSYDVKMKEKGDIPEGYSVSREKKERFSLILESASTNQTSMYLCASSLRAGGSYEQYFGPGTRLTVT.

V and J are TRBV28 and TRBJ2-3, with 8 positions matching TRBD2. Per germline, CDR1 MDHEN and CDR2 SYDVKM. Losses at the gene ends were 7 bases for V and 4 bases for J; bases not matched to a gene: 10. This CDR3 comprises 15 residues. For the CDR3, the DNA is TGTGCCAGCAACTCGTTCGGGGGGGTTTCAGATACGCAGTATTTT. Translation: CASNSFGGVSDTQYF.

V is TRBV12-3 or TRBV12-4 and J is TRBJ2-7; D uncertain. The V end was cut by 4 bases, the J end by 3 bases, with 10 bases between. This CDR3 has 13 residues. The CDR3 DNA reads as TGTGCCAGCAGTTCCTTCGCGAACTACGAGCAGTACTTC. Protein: CASSSFANYEQYF.

The genes are TRBV7-8 and TRBJ2-7; TRBD2 might be the D (5 bases). The V gene's germline CDR1 is SGHVS and CDR2 FQNEAQ. This CDR3 spans 14 amino acids. With 0 bases removed from V and 3 bases from J, the gap between germline ends came to 9 bases. The CDR3 sequence: CASSLALGVYEQYF. In nucleotides, the CDR3 is TGTGCCAGCAGCTTAGCGTTGGGAGTCTACGAGCAGTACTTC.

The rearrangement links TRBV5-1 to TRBJ2-5; 11 nucleotides agree with TRBD2. Trimming removed 4 bases from V and 5 bases from J; junction bases left unmatched: 4. The CDR3 sequence is 14 residues long. CDR1 and CDR2 from the germline V gene are SGHRS and YFSETQ. This chain's CDR3 is CASSPSGGKETQYF. DNA of the CDR3: TGCGCCAGCAGCCCTAGCGGGGGGAAGGAGACCCAGTACTTC.

The CDR3 sequence: CASSIELAGGPSGVTYF. Written as DNA, the CDR3 is TGTGCCAGTAGTATAGAATTAGCGGGGGGGCCATCCGGAGTCACGTACTTC. V usage is TRBV19 and J usage is TRBJ2-4, with TRBD2 matching 11 bases. The CDR3 covers 17 residues. With V trimmed by 0 bases and J by 15 bases, 16 bases remained unmatched. Looked up from germline, CDR1 is LNHDA and CDR2 is SQIVND (reference sequence).

The V call is TRBV11-2, the J call TRBJ1-1, with a possible D match to TRBD1 (5 bases). The CDR3 consists of 14 residues. Germline V gives CDR1 SGHAT, CDR2 FQNNGV. V lost 4 bases and J lost 1, with 10 bases in between. The CDR3 DNA is TGTGCCAGCAGCTCGGGACTGACGAACACTGAAGCTTTCTTT. It codes for CASSSGLTNTEAFF.